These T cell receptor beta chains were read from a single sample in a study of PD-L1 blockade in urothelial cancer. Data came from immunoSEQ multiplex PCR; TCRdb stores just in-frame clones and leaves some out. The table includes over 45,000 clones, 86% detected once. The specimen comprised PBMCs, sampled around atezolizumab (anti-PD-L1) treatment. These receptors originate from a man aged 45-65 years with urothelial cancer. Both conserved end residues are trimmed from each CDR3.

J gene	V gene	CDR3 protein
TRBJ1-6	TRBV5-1	ASSVGNRGNSPLH
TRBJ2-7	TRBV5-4	ASSLGWQGAREQY
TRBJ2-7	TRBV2	AMSQGARTFLAYEQY
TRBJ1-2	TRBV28	ASSSSGTKRGYT
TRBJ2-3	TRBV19	ASSLGVARLLTDTQY
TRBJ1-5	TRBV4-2	ASSQGSADQPQH
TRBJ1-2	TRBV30	ACLLHGYT
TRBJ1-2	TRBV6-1	AVGTDPPYGSGYT
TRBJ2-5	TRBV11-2	ASSLGRRLFGQETQY
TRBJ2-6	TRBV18	ASSLRTQTSGANVLT
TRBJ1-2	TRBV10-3	AISHGTANYGYT
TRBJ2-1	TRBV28	ASSPSSAYEQF
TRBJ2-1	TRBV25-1	ASSAAESSYNEQF
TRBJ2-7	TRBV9	ASSVQGLAGGEQY
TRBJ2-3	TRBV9	ASSVRGGNPSTDTQY
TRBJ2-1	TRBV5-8	ASSLARTSGGSYNEQF
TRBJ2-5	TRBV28	ASSLTGGTQY
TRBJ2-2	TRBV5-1	ASSWTSGATGELF
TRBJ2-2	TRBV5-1	ASSLGLAGTGELF
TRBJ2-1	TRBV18	ASSFGAWTSGINEQF
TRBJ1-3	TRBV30	AWSPLASGNTIY
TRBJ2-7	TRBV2	ASRRPGTDYEQY
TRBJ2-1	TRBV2	ASRPGLAGGNEQF
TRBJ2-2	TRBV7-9	ASRRTGQNTGELF
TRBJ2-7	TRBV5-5	ASSLTDRGAYEQY
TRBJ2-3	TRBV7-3	ASSLRPLAGPTDTQY
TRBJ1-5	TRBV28	ASRFTGGGQPQH
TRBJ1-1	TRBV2	ASQQGPNTEAF
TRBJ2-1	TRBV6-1	ASSEEAGTYNEQF
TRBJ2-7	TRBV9	ASSARQGSAEQY
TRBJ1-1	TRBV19	ASSNAQGTTEAF